A selection of T cell receptor beta chains follows, all from one sample in a study of cytomegalovirus exposure and HLA in healthy donors. TCRdb's table, derived via immunoSEQ multiplex PCR, lists solely in-frame clones and lacks some. The sample includes about 130,000 clones, 66% of them seen just once. Sequenced input: PBMCs. The receptors were gathered from a human donor in good health. Each CDR3 is given with its conserved first and last residue. A D gene is named only where the DNA matches it firmly. Not every row has a clone size; where given, it reads once, few, many or a size class.

TRBV7-6	-	TRBJ1-3	-	TGTGCCAGCAGCTTGGGGGGGGCTGTTGGAAACACCATATATTTT	CASSLGGAVGNTIYF
TRBV11-3	-	TRBJ2-1	TRBD1	TGTGCCAGCAGTCGCACCGGGACAGGGGGCCGAGGTGAGCAGTTCTTC	CASSRTGTGGRGEQFF
TRBV9	-	TRBJ2-5	TRBD1	TGTGCCAGCAGCACCCGGACAGGGTCGGAGACCCAGTACTTC	CASSTRTGSETQYF
TRBV6-5	-	TRBJ2-5	TRBD2	TGTGCCAGCAGTTCGGTGGGTAGCGGGGGTCGAGAGACCCAGTACTTC	CASSSVGSGGRETQYF
TRBV4-2	-	TRBJ2-3	TRBD2	TGTGCCAGCAGCCGGGGACCCCGGACTAGCGGGGTGTTGCTATCGCAGTATTTT	CASSRGPRTSGVLLSQYF
TRBV28	-	TRBJ1-2	-	TGTGCCAGCTTAATAGGAGATCACGGCTACACCTTC	CASLIGDHGYTF
TRBV5-5	-	TRBJ2-7	-	TGTGCCAGCAGCTTGGGGGGGGACTCCTACGAGCAGTACTTC	CASSLGGDSYEQYF
TRBV4-1	-	TRBJ1-5	-	TGCGCCAGCAGCCAAGAGCTACGCTTGTATAGCAATCAGCCCCAGCATTTT	CASSQELRLYSNQPQHF
TRBV7-6	-	TRBJ2-7	-	TGTGCCAGCAGCTTGGCTAGCGAATACGAGCAGTACTTC	CASSLASEYEQYF
TRBV19	-	TRBJ2-2	TRBD2	TGTGCCAGTAGTACTCATCAACTAGCGGGAAACACCGGGGAGCTGTTTTTT	CASSTHQLAGNTGELFF
TRBV29-1	-	TRBJ2-1	TRBD2	TGCAGCGTTGAAGTGGGACTAGCGGGACGCGGTGAGCAGTTCTTC	CSVEVGLAGRGEQFF
TRBV5-1	-	TRBJ2-1	-	TGCGCCAGCACCCGGGAGATCTCCAATGAGCAGTTCTTC	CASTREISNEQFF
TRBV28	-	TRBJ2-5	TRBD2	TGTGCCAGCAGCCCTGGACTAGCGGGTTTGGGATTACAAGAGACCCAGTACTTC	CASSPGLAGLGLQETQYF
TRBV10-3	-	TRBJ2-1	-	TGTGCCATCAGTGGGCCGCGGGGGCGAGGTGAGCAGTTCTTC	CAISGPRGRGEQFF
TRBV7-9	-	TRBJ2-7	-	TGTGCCAGCAGCAACTTGTGGAGGGAGCGCTACGAGCAGTACTTC	CASSNLWRERYEQYF
TRBV29-1	few	TRBJ1-1	TRBD1	TGCAGCGTTGGGGGGGACAGGGAAGCTTTCTTT	CSVGGDREAFF